This T cell receptor beta chain appears in the sequencing data of a study of T cells after yellow fever vaccination. The CDR3 is 19 amino acids. Unmatched junction bases numbered 12, after V lost 1 base and J lost 1 base. The V gene's germline CDR1 is SGHVS and CDR2 FQNEAQ. TCRdb itself ran the 5' RACE reads through MiXCR, one entry per CDR3 protein. The sample consists of about 320,000 distinct CDR3 sequences, 3.5% to 5% of them appearing once. This clonotype turned up a few times. The V gene is TRBV7-8, the J gene TRBJ2-3; 9 bases align to TRBD2. This receptor was identified in a man aged 18 to 29 who received the YFV17D yellow fever vaccine. Sequenced here: PBMCs, sampled 15 days after the yellow fever booster vaccination. The CDR3 DNA sequence: TGTGCCAGCAGCTTAGTAACTCGAGGAGCGGGGGGACGCACAGATACGCAGTATTTT. It translates to CASSLVTRGAGGRTDTQYF. The full variable domain, completed using reference TRBV7-8 and TRBJ2-3, is GAGVSQSPRYKVAKRGQDVALRCDPISGHVSLFWYQQALGQGPEFLTYFQNEAQLDKSGLPSDRFFAERPEGSVSTLKIQRTQQEDSAVYLCASSLVTRGAGGRTDTQYFGPGTRLTVL.